Below, 10 T cell receptor beta chains from the same sample are listed, as sequenced in a study of blood T cell repertoires in COVID-19. Here immunoSEQ multiplex PCR was the method, and the copy in TCRdb shows in-frame clones only, minus some. The table has over 150,000 clones, approximately 82% seen once; the top ten hold less than 15%. Sequenced input: peripheral blood. Receptors were obtained from a human donor in a cohort sampled during active COVID-19.

In DNA form, the CDR3 reads TGCGCCAGCAGTCCTCGCCCCCGCATCAGCTCTGGAAACACCATATATTTT. Translating it yields CASSPRPRISSGNTIYF. The chain couples TRBV23-1 to TRBJ1-3; D remains ambiguous. TRBV23-1 is reported as an ORF; its role is uncertain. CDR3 length equals 17 residues. The ends were cut back, 4 bases at V and 0 bases at J, with 16 bases in the middle.

This clone was seen only once. CDR3 region: CASSFDEVTGGTEAFF. The DNA for the CDR3 is TGTGCCAGCAGCTTCGATGAAGTGACAGGGGGCACTGAAGCTTTCTTT. This chain links TRBV5-6 with TRBJ1-1; TRBD1 aligns across 9 bases. The CDR3 runs to 16 residues. Looked up from germline, CDR1 is SGHDT and CDR2 is YYEEEE. The V gene end was trimmed by 2 bases and the J gene end by 4 bases; junction bases not matched to a gene: 9.

V and J are TRBV28 and TRBJ2-7; 9 bases are shared with TRBD1. Trimming removed 2 bases from V and 4 bases from J; junction bases left unmatched: 6. CDR3 length: 15 amino acids. CDR1 MDHEN and CDR2 SYDVKM come from the germline V gene. The CDR3 protein is CASSLMTGGLYEQYF. The CDR3 DNA follows: TGTGCCAGCAGTTTAATGACAGGGGGTTTGTACGAGCAGTACTTC.

This chain connects TRBV6-6 to TRBJ2-2; 7 bases match TRBD2. The V and J ends lost 2 bases and 0 bases, in that order; junction bases with no gene match: 3. The CDR3 runs to 16 residues. The V gene's germline CDR1 is MNHNY and CDR2 SVGAGI (reference sequence). CDR3 amino acids: CASSYLGGANTGELFF. The CDR3 nucleotides are TGTGCCAGCAGTTACCTGGGGGGGGCGAACACCGGGGAGCTGTTTTTT.

The chain combines TRBV3-1 (or the pseudogene TRBV3-2) with TRBJ2-7, with TRBD1 matching over 9 bases. Per germline, CDR1 LGHDT and CDR2 YNNKEL (reference sequence). This CDR3 has 14 residues. Trimming at V came to 3 bases and at J to 9 bases, leaving 9 bases not matched to a gene. The CDR3 sequence is CASSHLGQGEWQYF. In DNA, the CDR3 is TGTGCCAGCAGCCATCTGGGACAGGGAGAATGGCAGTACTTC.

This chain uses TRBV7-2 with TRBJ2-2; TRBD2 matches 13 bases. V lost 8 bases, J lost 5 bases, and 5 bases stayed unmatched. CDR1 and CDR2 (germline): SGHTA, FQGNSA. The CDR3 is 15 amino acids. CDR3 amino acids: CASRGLAGVTGELFF. The CDR3 nucleotides are TGTGCCAGCCGCGGACTAGCGGGAGTTACCGGGGAGCTGTTTTTT.

The chain has TRBV7-2 and TRBJ2-2, with 12 bases identical to TRBD2. Trimming removed 5 bases from V and 4 bases from J; junction bases left unmatched: 5. Germline CDR1 is SGHTA and CDR2 is FQGNSA. There are 16 residues in the CDR3. This chain's CDR3 is CASSLRLAGVTGELFF. In nucleotides, the CDR3 is TGTGCCAGCAGCCTACGACTAGCGGGAGTCACCGGGGAGCTGTTTTTT.

CDR3 in DNA: TGTGCCGGCGGGACGCGCGGTAATTCACCCCTCCACTTT. Protein product: CAGGTRGNSPLHF. The chain employs TRBV30 and TRBJ1-6; tentatively, D is TRBD1 (5 bases). The germline V gene encodes CDR1 GTSNPN and CDR2 SVGIG (reference sequence). V was clipped by 8 bases and J by 6 bases, with 14 bases between them. This CDR3 has 13 residues.

The chain joins TRBV6-1 to TRBJ1-5, with a possible D match to TRBD1 (5 bases). Germline loops: CDR1 MNHNS, CDR2 SASEGT. Trimming took 2 bases from V and 8 from J, leaving 13 bases between them. The CDR3 is 14 residues long. The CDR3 nucleotides read TGTGCCAGCAGTGAACAGGGCGGGGCGGAGCCCCAGCATTTT. Its translation is CASSEQGGAEPQHF.

CDR3 residues: CASSVDSSRPGELFF. The CDR3, as DNA: TGTGCCAGCAGTGTGGACAGTTCCCGGCCCGGGGAGCTGTTTTTT. The chain has TRBV2 and TRBJ2-2; perhaps TRBD1 as D (6 bases). Germline values: CDR1 SNHLY, CDR2 FYNNEI. The CDR3 runs 15 residues. V lost 4 bases and J 6 bases, leaving 15 bases between the germline ends.